A selection of T cell receptor beta chains follows, all from one sample in a study of blood T cells in healthy people across ages. TCRdb reprocessed the 5' RACE reads via MiXCR and lists one record per CDR3 protein. This repertoire shows roughly 2 million distinct CDR3 sequences, about 50% found once; its top ten account for approximately 2.1%. The sample comprised blood. The receptors originated from a woman between 40 and 55 years old in good health. CDR3s include the opening cysteine and the closing phenylalanine or tryptophan. Fields, in order: V gene, J gene, clone size, CDR3 protein. Clone size is not always given. Where it is, it says once, few, many or a class for expanded clones.

TRBV20-1	TRBJ2-1	NA	CSAREPSGGPYNEQFF
TRBV5-1	TRBJ2-3	few	CASRGIGGGSTDTQYF
TRBV20-1	TRBJ2-5	NA	CSARKGGIQETQYF
TRBV28	TRBJ2-7	NA	CASVRREAYEQYF
TRBV6-2/TRBV6-3	TRBJ2-1	NA	CASSFSTTTRTYNEQFF
TRBV10-1	TRBJ2-5	NA	CASSAGQGSETQYF
TRBV18	TRBJ2-7	few	CASSWTGGIYEQYF
TRBV25-1	TRBJ2-5	few	CASSVLTGPETQYF
TRBV2	TRBJ2-4	NA	CASSEQRGRFLAKNIQYF
TRBV7-7	TRBJ2-5	NA	CASSLGSGTRETQYF